This TCR beta chain was found in a study of response to subunit inactivated influenza vaccine. TCRdb used MiXCR to reprocess the RT-PCR reads, holding one entry per CDR3 protein. This table holds around 520,000 distinct CDR3 sequences, 12% found once. The sample holds a few counts of this clonotype. This receptor was identified in a man aged 45-60 years who received an inactivated influenza vaccine. Sequencing used PBMCs from blood, obtained on the day of vaccination.

CDR3 sequence reads: CSASGFPYEQYF. The CDR3 region has the DNA TGCAGTGCTAGCGGGTTCCCCTACGAGCAGTACTTC. The chain uses TRBV20-1 and TRBJ2-7; D is unclear. Trimming took 3 bases from V and 2 from J, leaving 8 bases between them. Per the germline V gene, CDR1 is DFQATT and CDR2 is SNEGSKA (reference sequence). The CDR3 runs to 12 residues.